The 29 T cell receptor beta chains reported below all come from one sample, sequenced in a study of blood T cells in healthy people across ages. Using a J-beta primer mix together with a sample-barcoded 5' primer, a second PCR was run for roughly 6 to 11 cycles. MiXCR was run by TCRdb on the 5' RACE reads, yielding one entry per CDR3 protein. The sample lists 1.6 million or so distinct CDR3 sequences; almost 35% were seen once. The specimen sequenced was blood. These receptors originate from a woman aged 30 to 39 in good health.

Note on this clonotype: The junction departs from germline at one end; a sequencing error may be responsible. The rearrangement joins TRBV5-1 to TRBJ2-5; TRBD1 matches at 9 bases. Germline V gene data show CDR1 as SGHRS and CDR2 as YFSETQ. The CDR3 is 14 residues long. The CDR3, as DNA: TGCGCCAGCAGCTTGCGACAGGGGGGAGAGACCCGGTACTTC. It specifies CASSLRQGGETRYF.

This clonotype has a handful of counts. CDR3 loop: CATRAGIKGYEQYF. The CDR3 coding sequence is TGTGCCACCAGGGCCGGTATCAAGGGCTACGAGCAGTACTTC. V gene TRBV27 combines with J gene TRBJ2-7; D is possibly TRBD1 (5 bases). V gave up 10 bases and J gave up 3 bases, with 19 bases separating them. The CDR3 is made up of 14 amino acids. The germline CDR1 and CDR2 sequences are MNHEY and SMNVEV (reference sequence).

A few counts support this clonotype. The chain carries TRBV13 and TRBJ2-7, with 14 positions matching TRBD2. CDR3 length: 17 residues. Per the germline V gene, CDR1 is PRHDT and CDR2 is FYEKMQ (reference sequence). Trimming at V came to 5 bases and at J to 0 bases, leaving 6 bases not matched to a gene. The CDR3 DNA reads TGTGCCAGCAGCCCGGGGACTAGCGGGGGAAACTCCTACGAGCAGTACTTC. It specifies CASSPGTSGGNSYEQYF.

V usage is TRBV12-3 or TRBV12-4 and J usage is TRBJ2-4; no reliable D call. V was shortened by 3 bases and J by 2 bases, with 11 bases between the two germline ends. The CDR3 sequence is 15 residues long. The DNA of the CDR3 is TGTGCCAGCAGTTTCGTAGGGTTCCCCAAAAACATTCAGTACTTC. As protein: CASSFVGFPKNIQYF.

This clonotype was counted only a few times. The V gene is TRBV7-6, the J gene TRBJ2-7, with D hard to call. Germline CDR1 reads SGHVS; CDR2 reads FNYEAQ. V was cut by 5 bases and J by 2 bases, with 10 bases left in between. There are 13 residues in the CDR3. DNA of the CDR3: TGTGCCAGCAGCACCCATGGGACCTACGAGCAGTACTTC. Protein: CASSTHGTYEQYF.

CDR3 amino acids: CASTGTRKYNEQFF. The CDR3, as DNA: TGTGCCAGCACCGGGACTAGGAAGTACAATGAGCAGTTCTTC. The gene calls are TRBV2 and TRBJ2-1, with TRBD2 matching 8 bases. This CDR3 contains 14 residues. CDR1 is SNHLY and CDR2 is FYNNEI in the germline V gene. After removal of 7 bases from V and 4 bases from J, the junction contained 6 bases not matched to a gene.

V gene TRBV24-1 combines with J gene TRBJ2-3; 8 positions match TRBD1. The J segment lost 3 bases and the V segment lost 9 bases, leaving 4 bases of the junction unmatched. The CDR3 runs 13 residues. Germline-derived CDR1 and CDR2 are KGHDR and SFDVKD. The CDR3 DNA follows: TGTGCCACCGAGGACAGGGAGACAGATACGCAGTATTTT. This codes for CATEDRETDTQYF.

The V and J genes are TRBV7-8 and TRBJ2-1; 10 positions match TRBD2. This CDR3 contains 15 residues. The germline V gene encodes CDR1 SGHVS and CDR2 FQNEAQ. Trimming removed 5 bases from V and 3 bases from J; junction bases left unmatched: 4. The CDR3 coding sequence is TGTGCCAGCAGCGAACTAGCGGGATTCTACAATGAGCAGTTCTTC. Residues: CASSELAGFYNEQFF.

In this sample, this clonotype turned up a few times. The junction and the germline gene differ at one end; a read error may be behind it. The rearrangement links TRBV5-1 to TRBJ2-7, with 8 bases identical to TRBD1. The CDR3 runs to 14 residues. Germline V lookup: CDR1 SGHRS, CDR2 YFSETQ. The CDR3 sequence: CASSLGQEYYEQYF. CDR3 nucleotides: TGCGCCAGCAGTTTGGGACAGGAATACTACGAGCAGTACTTC.

The CDR3 region has the DNA TGTGCCAGCAGCTTCGTCGACAGTGAAGCTTTCTTT. The encoded protein is CASSFVDSEAFF. The rearrangement links TRBV11-2 to TRBJ1-1, with D possibly TRBD1 on 5 matching bases. The CDR3 has 12 residues. Trimming pared 3 bases from V and 7 bases from J, leaving 9 bases between. Looked up from germline, CDR1 is SGHAT and CDR2 is FQNNGV.

V usage is TRBV9 and J usage is TRBJ2-7, with TRBD1 identical over 9 bases. V lost 2 bases and J lost 5; bases outside the gene matches: 11. CDR3 length equals 16 residues. Germline loops: CDR1 SGDLS, CDR2 YYNGEE. CDR3 DNA sequence: TGTGCCAGCAGCGTTAACCCCCGGGACAGGGTGAACGAGCAGTACTTC. Translation gives CASSVNPRDRVNEQYF. Drawing the rest from reference TRBV9 and TRBJ2-7, the complete variable domain is DSGVTQTPKHLITATGQRVTLRCSPRSGDLSVYWYQQSLDQGLQFLIQYYNGEERAKGNILERFSAQQFPDLHSELNLSSLELGDSALYFCASSVNPRDRVNEQYFGPGTRLTVT.

About this clonotype itself: The germline gene is not matched at one end of the junction; a read error may be the cause. In nucleotides, the CDR3 is TGTGCCGGCAGCCAGGGGTACGAGCAGTACTTC. Its protein product is CAGSQGYEQYF. The rearrangement uses TRBV3-1 and TRBJ2-7; weak D call: TRBD1 (6 bases). Germline CDR1 is LGHDT and CDR2 is YNNKEL (reference sequence). There are 11 residues in the CDR3.

At least ten counts were recorded for this clonotype. The chain has TRBV3-1 and TRBJ1-6; D uncertain. There are 15 residues in the CDR3. The germline CDR1 and CDR2 sequences are LGHDT and YNNKEL (reference sequence). The germline V and J ends were trimmed by 0 bases and 13 bases, with 16 bases remaining between them. The CDR3 DNA reads TGTGCCAGCAGCCAAGATCTTATTGGTTTAAGGCCCCTCCACTTT. Translation: CASSQDLIGLRPLHF.

This clonotype was recorded a few times. This sequence joins TRBV25-1 and TRBJ1-1; D is possibly TRBD1 (5 bases). The CDR3 has 14 residues. The V gene's germline CDR1 is MGHDK and CDR2 SYGVNS. The V gene lost 7 bases and the J gene lost 1 base, with 13 bases spanning the gap. CDR3 amino acids: CASMETGGNTEAFF. The CDR3 DNA reads TGTGCCAGCATGGAAACAGGAGGGAACACTGAAGCTTTCTTT.

V gene TRBV12-3 or TRBV12-4 combines with J gene TRBJ2-5; 8 bases are shared with TRBD1. The DNA matches TRBJ2-7 better at its end, which makes the J call doubtful. This CDR3 contains 14 residues. CDR3 in amino acids: CASSSNDRGAEQYF. The CDR3 bases are TGTGCCAGCAGTTCAAACGACAGGGGTGCCGAGCAGTACTTC.

The chain recombines TRBV24-1 with TRBJ2-6; no reliable D call. Trimming removed 9 bases at V and 4 bases at J, with 12 bases between. Per the germline V gene, CDR1 is KGHDR and CDR2 is SFDVKD. The CDR3 is 14 amino acids. CDR3 loop: CATASDFGANVLTF. DNA for the CDR3: TGTGCCACCGCCTCCGACTTCGGGGCCAACGTCCTGACTTTC.

The chain couples TRBV24-1 to TRBJ1-4; 9 bases map to TRBD1. The length of the CDR3 is 14 residues. V was pared by 8 bases and J by 8 bases, with 8 bases of the junction left unmatched. Germline V CDR1 and CDR2: KGHDR, SFDVKD. The CDR3 spells CATILQGAREKLFF. DNA of the CDR3: TGTGCCACCATCCTACAGGGGGCGCGCGAAAAACTGTTTTTT.

This clonotype was counted at least ten times. The gene calls are TRBV5-5 and TRBJ1-2; no clear D gene. The CDR3 covers 12 residues. Germline V gene data show CDR1 as SGHKS and CDR2 as YYEKEE (reference sequence). Trimming took 4 bases from V and 5 from J, leaving 9 bases between them. CDR3 sequence: CASSTTDYGYTF. CDR3 DNA sequence: TGTGCCAGCAGCACGACGGATTATGGCTACACCTTC.

This clonotype was detected only a few times. The gene calls are TRBV7-8 and TRBJ2-5; D possibly corresponds to TRBD2 (6 bases). CDR3 length: 13 amino acids. V lost 8 bases to trimming and J lost 1 base, with 11 bases between them. Germline V CDR1 and CDR2: SGHVS, FQNEAQ. CDR3 coding DNA: TGTGCCAGCCGGTTGGGGGGCCAAGAGACCCAGTACTTC. Amino acids: CASRLGGQETQYF.

The gene calls are TRBV20-1 and TRBJ2-3; the D gene could be TRBD1 or TRBD2 (5 bases each). CDR3 length: 12 residues. Germline V lookup: CDR1 DFQATT, CDR2 SNEGSKA (reference sequence). Trimming removed 7 bases from V and 4 bases from J, with 12 bases in between. CDR3 sequence (DNA): TGCAGTGGGCCCGGGGCTTCAGATACGCAGTATTTT. Its protein product is CSGPGASDTQYF.

This chain links TRBV28 with TRBJ2-7, with a tentative D call TRBD1 (5 bases). The ends were cut back, 2 bases at V and 0 bases at J, with 11 bases in the middle. CDR3 length: 15 amino acids. CDR1 and CDR2 (germline): MDHEN, SYDVKM. The CDR3 DNA reads as TGTGCCAGCAGTTTACCCAGGGCCCTCTCCTACGAGCAGTACTTC. It specifies CASSLPRALSYEQYF.

The chain uses TRBV7-9 and TRBJ2-1; 10 nucleotides match TRBD2. CDR1 is SEHNR, CDR2 FQNEAQ, per germline (reference sequence). This CDR3 region has 18 residues. Unmatched junction bases numbered 16, after V lost 5 bases and J lost 6 bases. The CDR3 protein is CASSGVLILAGGLNEQFF. The CDR3 region has the DNA TGTGCCAGCAGCGGCGTCCTTATTTTAGCGGGGGGCCTCAATGAGCAGTTCTTC.

V and J are TRBV2 and TRBJ2-1; 15 bases map to TRBD2. Per the germline V gene, CDR1 is SNHLY and CDR2 is FYNNEI. V trimming: 0 bases; J trimming: 4 bases; junction bases outside the gene matches: 10. The CDR3 is 20 residues long. The CDR3 loop reads CASSEALLGLAGGLYNEQFF. In DNA form, the CDR3 reads TGTGCCAGCAGTGAAGCGCTTCTTGGACTAGCGGGGGGGCTTTACAATGAGCAGTTCTTC.

The table lists this clonotype with a few counts. This chain connects TRBV5-1 to TRBJ2-1; 13 positions agree with TRBD2. Germline V lookup: CDR1 SGHRS, CDR2 YFSETQ. CDR3 size: 16 residues. The J segment lost 8 bases and the V segment lost 3 bases, leaving 8 bases of the junction unmatched. The CDR3: CASSSQGLAGADEQFF. The CDR3 DNA reads as TGCGCCAGCAGCTCGCAAGGACTAGCGGGAGCGGATGAGCAGTTCTTC.

This clonotype has more than one count but fewer than ten. The chain employs TRBV29-1 and TRBJ2-2; D is perhaps TRBD2 (6 bases). V was shortened by 4 bases and J by 6 bases, with 9 bases between the two germline ends. This CDR3 is 12 amino acids long. Germline CDR1 SQVTM, CDR2 ANQGSEA. As DNA, the CDR3 is TGCAGCGTTGTAGGAGGGGCCGGGGAGCTGTTTTTT. It is translated as CSVVGGAGELFF.

The J gene is TRBJ2-7, the V gene TRBV24-1; a weak D match, TRBD1 (6 bases). There are 15 residues in the CDR3. V was shortened by 2 bases and J by 2 bases, with 12 bases between the two germline ends. CDR1 and CDR2 (germline): KGHDR, SFDVKD. The CDR3 region is CATSDSRTATYEQYF. DNA of the CDR3: TGTGCCACCAGTGATTCGAGGACAGCAACCTACGAGCAGTACTTC.

The chain employs TRBV6-1 and TRBJ1-4; the match to TRBD1 covers 11 bases. The CDR3 totals 17 residues. The junction had 15 bases not matched to a gene; V was cut back by 7 bases and J by 8 bases. The germline V gene encodes CDR1 MNHNS and CDR2 SASEGT. CDR3 DNA sequence: TGTGCCAGCATACCCCGGGACAGGGGGACTCTTAACGAAAAACTGTTTTTT. As protein: CASIPRDRGTLNEKLFF.

This rearrangement joins TRBV7-2 to TRBJ2-1; D could derive from TRBD1 or TRBD2 (5 bases each). The CDR3 totals 16 residues. Between the trimmed V and J ends, which lost 4 bases and 4 bases, there was a span of 17 bases. From germline, CDR1 is SGHTA and CDR2 FQGNSA. The CDR3 DNA follows: TGTGCCAGCAGCTCAGGTCCGGGACGAGGTTACAATGAGCAGTTCTTC. This codes for CASSSGPGRGYNEQFF.

This clonotype has more than one count but fewer than ten. The CDR3: CASSTGHGASHHVETQYF. In DNA form, the CDR3 reads TGCGCCAGCAGCACCGGACATGGGGCCAGTCATCATGTGGAGACCCAGTACTTC. The chain links TRBV5-1 to TRBJ2-7, with D maybe TRBD1 (5 bases). The J call may be incorrect, as the DNA end agrees better with TRBJ2-5. CDR1 and CDR2 (germline): SGHRS, YFSETQ. The CDR3 contains 18 residues.